Sequencing of this T cell receptor beta chain was carried out in a study of graft-versus-host responses after intestinal transplantation (dated by TCRdb to the early 2020s). Notes on the research overall: The transplants that recipients got were multivisceral, liver-intestinal, or isolated intestinal. A peak of at least 4% donor T cells among recipient peripheral blood mononuclear cells was the definition used for donor T cell macrochimerism. Graft-versus-host and host-versus-graft alloreactive T cell clones were tracked in the graft, circulation and bone marrow after intestinal transplantation using bulk TCR-beta CDR3 sequencing. To identify alloreactive clones, pre-transplant mixed lymphocyte reaction products were sequenced and compared with unstimulated pre-transplant donor and recipient T cells. A cohort of 20 to 25 intestinal transplant recipients, including one retransplant, was enrolled, and a few patients lacking pretransplant specimens were excluded. Rather than being sequenced by the commercial service, samples from a few later patients were sequenced in-house on an Illumina MiSeq and processed with MiXCR. All recipients received anti-thymocyte globulin induction followed by maintenance tacrolimus and steroids for about three years. Broader findings and caveats from the paper: GvH clones were detected in recipient bone marrow, and some appeared earlier in ileal mucosa or blood, consistent with an intestinal mucosal origin. Conclusions were limited by the relatively low number and heterogeneity of intestinal transplant patients. Early after transplant, peak levels of circulating GvH clones were found to be associated with declines in HvG clones. In patients with donor T cell macrochimerism, the allografts had high GvH to HvG T cell clonal ratios.

To note about this clone: Its antigen is not yet known. Base qualities are missing; no much larger clone stands one base away.

The time point label for this specimen denotes: cells obtained before transplantation from donor or recipient. CD3+CD4+ and CD3+CD8+ populations were FACS-sorted from unstimulated pre-transplant donor and recipient cells taken from spleen or lymph nodes. The method was the immunoSEQ multiplex PCR assay. For most patients, genomic DNA was isolated with the Qiagen DNeasy Blood and Tissue Kit and sent frozen to Adaptive Biotechnologies for TCR sequencing. For most patients, high-throughput TCR-beta CDR3 sequencing of genomic DNA was performed by Adaptive Biotechnologies. In the original analysis: Adaptive's ImmunoSEQ software supplied the TCR sequencing data for approximately 18 patients, while MiXCR and VDJtools were used to process a few other patients. To correct CD4 versus CD8 sorting errors, sequences present in both subsets at a frequency ratio below 5:1 were removed. CDR3 nucleotide sequences shared between donor and recipient were removed because their origin could not be assigned. Alloreactive clones required at least 2-fold expansion over unstimulated cells and minimum CFSE-low frequency of 0.002% (template counts) or 0.001% (read counts). A clone was considered mappable if detected in the sequenced pre-transplant spleen, lymph node, or MLR CFSE-low populations of the donor or recipient. Cumulative frequency of alloreactive clones was calculated as a percentage of all sequences weighted by copy number. In TCRdb, the immuneACCESS table is reduced to in-frame sequences with V and J assigned. These tables do not hold every clone; where another copy was compared, an unresolved V gene accounts for under half, and the others remain unexplained. V and J calls and clone size come straight from that table; D and trimming were deduced from the DNA. This sample has about 71,000 clones in its table, and 90% of those were observed once. Approximately 1.3% of the sample is held by the ten biggest clonotypes.

Taken from cysteine to phenylalanine, the CDR3 has 15 residues. Only CDR3 DNA is held: 45 bases, read in frame from base 1. The germline V gene (reference sequence) sets CDR1 to MNHEY and CDR2 to SMNVEV. V is shortened by 4 bases, J by 4 bases, and the region joining them spans 16 bases. The sequencing used unstimulated CD8+ T cells sorted from spleen or lymph node cells, collected before intestinal transplant. The chain is made from TRBV27 and TRBJ1-2, with the D gene not clear enough to name. The receptor was derived from a human donor who received an intestinal transplant. This receptor has the CDR3 CASSSNGEVFYGYTF. The nucleotides read TGTGCCAGCAGTTCCAACGGGGAAGTCTTCTATGGCTACACCTTC.